This TCR beta chain was sequenced for a study of blood T cell repertoires in COVID-19 (dated by TCRdb to between 2020 and 2021). Background for the entire study: Collaborator samples came from the United States, Italy and Spain and covered acute and convalescent phases of COVID-19. The material from the prospective study consisted of cDNA or gDNA derived from T cells, B-cell-depleted T cells, or PBMCs. Sample metadata almost always included a de-identified subject ID, COVID-19 status, age in years and sex. Where available, HLA class I and class II types were taken from metadata supplied by the sample provider and were not determined by assay-based typing. Subjects who had been exposed to COVID-19, were actively infected with it, or had recovered from it provided the deeply sampled blood TCRbeta repertoires that made up the dataset. The repertoires were made available in a free public database intended to serve as a resource for research on the immune response to SARS-CoV-2. The samples were drawn from two sources: the first 160 participants of the ongoing ImmuneRACE study, and 1,000 to 1,500 subjects contributed by 6 global collaborators.

The junction carries 18 bases between V and J, which are trimmed by 6 bases and 4 bases respectively. Reading the germline V gene gives CDR1 MNHEY and CDR2 SVGAGI. The CDR3 spans 15 residues, from the cysteine through the phenylalanine. Only the CDR3 DNA stays, 45 bases, in frame from base 1. Overall study results and their limits: The quantity of clinical and demographic metadata differed by source and by participant and was supplied without curation.

TCRbeta CDR3 regions were amplified from genomic DNA using the immunoSEQ Assay, a bias-controlled multiplex PCR. The authors processed their data as follows. The number of nucleated cells in each sample was estimated from the amplification of reference gene primers within the assay. Sequence reads were collapsed and filtered to measure the absolute abundance of every unique TCRbeta CDR3 rearrangement. For each sample, productive Simpson clonality was calculated as the square root of Simpson's diversity index across productive rearrangements. TCRdb limited this immuneACCESS table to in-frame rearrangements with V and J called. A share of clones is missing; checked studies link under half to unresolved V genes, and the rest is unexplained. V, J and clone size are taken as reported in that table, and D and trimming were inferred from the DNA itself. For this sample the table gives under 200,000 clones, of which about 85% were detected only once. The ten largest clones add up to 0.85% to 1.2% of the sample.

Each collaborating institution followed its own protocols to collect whole blood in K2EDTA tubes. Collaborator samples were shipped for TCRbeta analysis as frozen whole blood, isolated PBMCs, or DNA extracted from either sample type. As concerns this clone: The antigen this receptor binds is unknown. No qualities accompany the bases; no much larger clone lies one base away.

This TCR came from a middle-aged man with acute or convalescent COVID-19. The chain links TRBV6-5 with TRBJ1-2; the D region possibly corresponds to TRBD1 (5 bases align). The specimen sequenced was peripheral blood. The CDR3 is CASRALVETAYGYTF. Here is the DNA: TGTGCCAGCAGGGCCCTCGTCGAGACAGCCTATGGCTACACCTTC.